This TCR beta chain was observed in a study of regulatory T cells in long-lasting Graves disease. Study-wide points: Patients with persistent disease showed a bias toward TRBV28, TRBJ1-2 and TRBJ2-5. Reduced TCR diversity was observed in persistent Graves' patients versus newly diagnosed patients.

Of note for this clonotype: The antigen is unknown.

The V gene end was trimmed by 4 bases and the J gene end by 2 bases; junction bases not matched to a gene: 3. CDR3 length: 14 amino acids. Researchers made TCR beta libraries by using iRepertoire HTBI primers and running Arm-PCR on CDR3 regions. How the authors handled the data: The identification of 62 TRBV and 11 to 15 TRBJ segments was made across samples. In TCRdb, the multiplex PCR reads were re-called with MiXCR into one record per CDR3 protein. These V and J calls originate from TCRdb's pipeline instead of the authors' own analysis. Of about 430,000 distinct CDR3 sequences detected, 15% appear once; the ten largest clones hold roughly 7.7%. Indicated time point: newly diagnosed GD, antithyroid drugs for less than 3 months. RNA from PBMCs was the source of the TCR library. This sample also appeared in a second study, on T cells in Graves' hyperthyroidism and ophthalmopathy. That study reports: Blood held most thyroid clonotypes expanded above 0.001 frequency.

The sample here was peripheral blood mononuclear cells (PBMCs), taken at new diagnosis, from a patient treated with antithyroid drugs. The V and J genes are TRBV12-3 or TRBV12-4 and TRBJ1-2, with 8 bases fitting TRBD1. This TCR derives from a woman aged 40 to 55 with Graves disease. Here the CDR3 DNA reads TGTGCCAGCAGTTACGGGACAGGCAACTATGGCTACACCTTC. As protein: CASSYGTGNYGYTF.